This T cell receptor beta chain was obtained from a study of vaccination effects on CD4 cells after COVID-19. Germline values: CDR1 SGHRS, CDR2 YFSETQ. V was clipped by 4 bases and J by 2 bases, with 18 bases between them. CDR3 size: 16 residues. The table came from immunoSEQ multiplex PCR; TCRdb's copy has only in-frame clones and leaves some out. The sample contains roughly 50,000 clones, 65% to 90% of which appear only once. Sequencing followed a ViraFEST assay step that expanded antigen-specific CD4+ T cells with viral peptide pools. Cells that had been cultured for nine to eleven days were the source of isolated CD4+ T cells. Among the vaccine recipients, none had a prior SARS-CoV-2 infection, and nucleocapsid antibodies were negative. About this clone itself: The antigen is not known.

The rearrangement uses TRBV5-1 and TRBJ1-1, with D tentatively TRBD1 (6 bases). This specimen was CD4+ T cells from PBMCs cultured with HCoV-229E spike peptides, taken before COVID-19 vaccination. The receptor was derived from a human donor who received a COVID-19 vaccine. CDR3 residues: CASSPQTGGRNTEAFF. The CDR3 DNA is TGCGCCAGCAGCCCCCAGACAGGAGGAAGAAACACTGAAGCTTTCTTT.